A selection of T cell receptor beta chains follows, all from one sample in a study of OX40 agonist ivuxolimab in advanced cancers. Only in-frame clones appear in the TCRdb table, and some are missing; sequencing was by immunoSEQ multiplex PCR. The sample comprises about 71,000 clones, about 81% of which are singletons, and roughly 5.3% rests with the top ten. The sample in question was CD4+ or CD8+ T cells sorted from blood, obtained in a trial of the OX40 agonist ivuxolimab. These receptor sequences come from an adult with an advanced solid tumor such as melanoma, head and neck, liver or kidney cancer. Each CDR3 is given with its conserved first and last residue. The D gene is left open where the match is weak. Some rows have no size entry. The others give once, few or many, or a class for an expanded clone.

j_call: TRBJ1-2; d_call: NA; clone_size: NA; v_call: TRBV7-2; cdr3_nt: TGTGCCAGCAGCTACGACCCAGGGAACTATGGCTACACCTTC; cdr3_aa: CASSYDPGNYGYTF
j_call: TRBJ2-3; d_call: NA; clone_size: NA; v_call: TRBV2; cdr3_nt: TGTGCCAGCAGCGTAGCTGTTGGCGGGGATACGCAGTATTTT; cdr3_aa: CASSVAVGGDTQYF
j_call: TRBJ2-2; d_call: TRBD2; clone_size: once; v_call: TRBV15; cdr3_nt: TGTGCCACCAGCAGAGATAGGACTAGCGGGGTTAACACCGGGGAGCTGTTTTTT; cdr3_aa: CATSRDRTSGVNTGELFF
j_call: TRBJ1-3; d_call: NA; clone_size: NA; v_call: TRBV29-1; cdr3_nt: TGCAGCGTTGCCAACAGGCTCTCTGGAAACACCATATATTTT; cdr3_aa: CSVANRLSGNTIYF
j_call: TRBJ2-5; d_call: TRBD2; clone_size: NA; v_call: TRBV11-2; cdr3_nt: TGTGCCAGCAGCCCTAGCGGGGCTAGGGGCGAGACCCAGTACTTC; cdr3_aa: CASSPSGARGETQYF
j_call: TRBJ1-6; d_call: NA; clone_size: NA; v_call: TRBV13; cdr3_nt: TGTGCCAGCAGCCCTGGACAGAGCTCCTATAATTCACCCCTCCACTTT; cdr3_aa: CASSPGQSSYNSPLHF
j_call: TRBJ2-6; d_call: NA; clone_size: NA; v_call: TRBV5-1; cdr3_nt: TGCGCCAGCAGCCCACCAGGGAGCTCTGGGGCCAACGTCCTGACTTTC; cdr3_aa: CASSPPGSSGANVLTF
j_call: TRBJ2-1; d_call: TRBD1; clone_size: NA; v_call: TRBV29-1; cdr3_nt: TGCAGCGTGCTCGGGACAGGCCACAATGAGCAGTTCTTC; cdr3_aa: CSVLGTGHNEQFF
j_call: TRBJ2-2; d_call: TRBD1; clone_size: NA; v_call: TRBV9; cdr3_nt: TGTGCCAGCAGCGCGACAGGGGGCGCTTTGATAACCGGGGAGCTGTTTTTT; cdr3_aa: CASSATGGALITGELFF
j_call: TRBJ1-6; d_call: NA; clone_size: NA; v_call: TRBV5-6; cdr3_nt: TGTGCCAGCAGCTTCCGGGAAAAAAATTCACCCCTCCACTTT; cdr3_aa: CASSFREKNSPLHF
j_call: TRBJ1-1; d_call: TRBD1; clone_size: few; v_call: TRBV11-3; cdr3_nt: TGTGCCAGCAGTAAAACAGGGGGCACTGAAGCTTTCTTT; cdr3_aa: CASSKTGGTEAFF
j_call: TRBJ1-1; d_call: NA; clone_size: NA; v_call: TRBV5-1; cdr3_nt: TGCGCCAGCAGCCTCATGACGCCAGAAAACACTGAAGCTTTCTTT; cdr3_aa: CASSLMTPENTEAFF
j_call: TRBJ1-3; d_call: TRBD1; clone_size: once; v_call: TRBV2; cdr3_nt: TGTGCCAGCAGTACGGAGACAGGGGCTGGAAACACCATATATTTT; cdr3_aa: CASSTETGAGNTIYF
j_call: TRBJ2-7; d_call: NA; clone_size: NA; v_call: TRBV11-3; cdr3_nt: TGTGCCAGCAGCTTAGATAGGAGGCCGGTTGGCTACGAGCAGTACTTC; cdr3_aa: CASSLDRRPVGYEQYF
j_call: TRBJ1-6; d_call: NA; clone_size: NA; v_call: TRBV5-4; cdr3_nt: TGTGCCAGCAGCCGAGACAGGTCGAATAATTCACCCCTCCACTTT; cdr3_aa: CASSRDRSNNSPLHF
j_call: TRBJ2-7; d_call: NA; clone_size: NA; v_call: TRBV11-3; cdr3_nt: TGTGCCAGCAGCTTAGTTAACAGGCGTTACGAGCAGTACTTC; cdr3_aa: CASSLVNRRYEQYF
j_call: TRBJ1-1; d_call: NA; clone_size: few; v_call: TRBV29-1; cdr3_nt: TGCAGCGTTGTCCGCCCGCTAATGGGGACTGAAGCTTTCTTT; cdr3_aa: CSVVRPLMGTEAFF
j_call: TRBJ2-1; d_call: NA; clone_size: NA; v_call: TRBV7-9; cdr3_nt: TGTGCCAGCAGCTGGGGGGCGGCAGAGCAGTTCTTC; cdr3_aa: CASSWGAAEQFF
j_call: TRBJ2-7; d_call: TRBD2; clone_size: NA; v_call: TRBV5-1; cdr3_nt: TGCGCCAGCAGCTCGGGGACGGTGGGGGGGGAGCAGTACTTC; cdr3_aa: CASSSGTVGGEQYF
j_call: TRBJ2-7; d_call: TRBD2; clone_size: NA; v_call: TRBV5-6; cdr3_nt: TGTGCCAGCAGCTTGGTCCGGGGCGGGGGCGAGCAGTACTTC; cdr3_aa: CASSLVRGGGEQYF
j_call: TRBJ1-3; d_call: NA; clone_size: NA; v_call: TRBV4-2; cdr3_nt: TGTGCCAGCAGCTCGATAAGTACAGCCTCTGGAAACACCATATATTTT; cdr3_aa: CASSSISTASGNTIYF
j_call: TRBJ2-5; d_call: NA; clone_size: NA; v_call: TRBV29-1; cdr3_nt: TGCAGCGCCGGCCCCGAGACGGGGACCCAGTACTTC; cdr3_aa: CSAGPETGTQYF
j_call: TRBJ1-2; d_call: TRBD1; clone_size: NA; v_call: TRBV6-4; cdr3_nt: TGTGCCAGCAGGCCAAACAGGGGATGGAACTATGGCTACACCTTC; cdr3_aa: CASRPNRGWNYGYTF
j_call: TRBJ2-3; d_call: TRBD2; clone_size: NA; v_call: TRBV4-1; cdr3_nt: TGCGCCAGCAGCCAAACGGGGACTAACCGACGCGGTACGCAGTATTTT; cdr3_aa: CASSQTGTNRRGTQYF
j_call: TRBJ1-1; d_call: NA; clone_size: NA; v_call: TRBV28; cdr3_nt: TGTGCCAGCAGTTGGGGATCGAACACTGAAGCTTTCTTT; cdr3_aa: CASSWGSNTEAFF
j_call: TRBJ2-3; d_call: TRBD1; clone_size: NA; v_call: TRBV14; cdr3_nt: TGTGCCAGCAGCCAGTACGGACAGGGGGAAGATACGCAGTATTTT; cdr3_aa: CASSQYGQGEDTQYF
j_call: TRBJ1-1; d_call: TRBD1; clone_size: NA; v_call: TRBV10-1; cdr3_nt: TGCGCCAGCAGAACAGGGGGCTACACTGAAGCTTTCTTT; cdr3_aa: CASRTGGYTEAFF